This T cell receptor (beta chain) stems from a study of blood T cell repertoires in COVID-19. Germline CDR1 is GTSNPN and CDR2 is SVGIG (reference sequence). The CDR3 contains 13 residues. V was trimmed by 8 bases and J by 1 base, leaving 14 bases between them. The method was immunoSEQ multiplex PCR; TCRdb's version includes in-frame clones alone and lacks a portion of them. The sample has under 30,000 clones; about 91% are singletons. This clonotype originated in a middle-aged man with active COVID-19. Sample: peripheral blood. V gene TRBV30 combines with J gene TRBJ1-1, with D possibly matching TRBD1 (6 bases). CDR3 nucleotides: TGTGCCGGTGAGGACAGACCGAACACTGAAGCTTTCTTT. It translates to CAGEDRPNTEAFF.